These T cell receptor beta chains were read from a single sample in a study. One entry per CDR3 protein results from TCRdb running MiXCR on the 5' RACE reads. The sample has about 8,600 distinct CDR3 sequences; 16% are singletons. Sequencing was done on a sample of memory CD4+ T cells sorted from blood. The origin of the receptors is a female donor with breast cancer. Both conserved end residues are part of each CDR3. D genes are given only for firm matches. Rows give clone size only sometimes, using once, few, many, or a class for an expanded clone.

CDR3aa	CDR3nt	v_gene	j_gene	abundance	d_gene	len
CGSSYDGGQPQHF	TGTGGCAGCAGTTACGACGGCGGACAGCCCCAACATTTT	TRBV6-2/TRBV6-3	TRBJ1-5	few	-	13
CASSSDRDNSPLHF	TGTGCCAGCAGTTCGGACAGAGATAATTCACCCCTCCACTTT	TRBV14	TRBJ1-6	medium-sized	-	14
CASSLTGEQPQHF	TGTGCCAGCAGTTTGACAGGGGAACAGCCCCAGCATTTT	TRBV12-3/TRBV12-4	TRBJ1-5	medium-sized	TRBD1	13
CASSLGGMNTEAFF	TGTGCCAGCAGTTTGGGGGGCATGAACACTGAAGCTTTCTTT	TRBV12-3/TRBV12-4	TRBJ1-1	medium-sized	-	14
CATGPYGTGNTEAFF	TGTGCCACCGGCCCATACGGGACAGGGAACACTGAAGCTTTCTTT	TRBV19	TRBJ1-1	many	TRBD1	15
CASSLLSTSGETQYF	TGTGCCAGCAGCCTTTTGTCGACTAGCGGAGAGACCCAGTACTTC	TRBV9	TRBJ2-5	many	TRBD2	15
CASGAGELADTQYF	TGCGCCAGCGGGGCGGGAGAGCTCGCAGATACGCAGTATTTT	TRBV5-1	TRBJ2-3	medium-sized	TRBD2	14
CASRRGGRNEQFF	TGTGCCAGCAGGCGGGGGGGCCGCAATGAGCAGTTCTTC	TRBV2	TRBJ2-1	many	TRBD2	13
CRFVLCEQYF	TGCAGGTTCGTCTTGTGTGAGCAGTACTTC	TRBV20-1	TRBJ2-7	few	-	10
CASSLVSNEQFF	TGTGCCAGCAGCTTAGTGAGCAATGAGCAGTTCTTC	TRBV7-2	TRBJ2-1	medium-sized	-	12
CASSFRDTQYF	TGTGCCAGCAGCTTCCGAGATACGCAGTATTTT	TRBV11-2	TRBJ2-3	many	-	11
CASKSGTGANEQFF	TGTGCCAGCAAATCCGGGACAGGGGCCAATGAGCAGTTCTTC	TRBV12-3/TRBV12-4	TRBJ2-1	-	TRBD1	14
CASSADSATQYF	TGTGCCAGCAGTGCGGACTCGGCCACGCAGTATTTT	TRBV6-5	TRBJ2-3	-	-	12
CSARDYRGGNGDTQYF	TGCAGTGCTAGAGATTACCGGGGAGGGAACGGGGATACGCAGTATTTT	TRBV20-1	TRBJ2-3	medium-sized	TRBD2	16
CSAQQASGTDEQFF	TGCAGTGCGCAGCAGGCTAGCGGGACAGATGAGCAGTTCTTC	TRBV20-1	TRBJ2-1	medium-sized	TRBD2	14
CASSLHRGQGNTEAFF	TGCGCCAGCAGCTTACACAGGGGGCAAGGCAACACTGAAGCTTTCTTT	TRBV5-1	TRBJ1-1	medium-sized	TRBD1	16
CASSLTGDGEFF	TGTGCCAGCAGTTTAACGGGAGACGGGGAGTTCTTC	TRBV12-3/TRBV12-4	TRBJ2-1	many	-	12
CASQQLGGVTGELFF	TGCGCCAGCCAGCAATTGGGGGGCGTCACCGGGGAGCTGTTTTTT	TRBV5-1	TRBJ2-2	medium-sized	-	15
CASSRLAGAHEQFF	TGTGCCAGCAGTCGACTAGCGGGGGCCCATGAGCAGTTCTTC	TRBV6-4	TRBJ2-1	-	TRBD2	14
CAISLSDTDTQYF	TGTGCCATCAGCCTTAGCGACACAGATACGCAGTATTTT	TRBV10-3	TRBJ2-3	-	-	13
CASSQEGGGSTEAFF	TGTGCCAGCAGCCAAGAAGGGGGAGGGAGTACTGAAGCTTTCTTT	TRBV4-2	TRBJ1-1	many	-	15
CASSLPGGDTEAFF	TGCGCCAGCAGCTTGCCCGGCGGGGACACTGAAGCTTTCTTT	TRBV5-1	TRBJ1-1	medium-sized	-	14
CASSLAIGDGEQFF	TGCGCCAGCAGCTTGGCCATTGGAGACGGCGAGCAGTTCTTC	TRBV5-1	TRBJ2-1	medium-sized	-	14
CASSPGITDSLTGELFF	TGTGCCAGCAGCCCGGGGATAACGGACAGTCTCACCGGGGAGCTGTTTTTT	TRBV3-1	TRBJ2-2	many	-	17
CASSFRAGYNEQFF	TGTGCCAGCAGTTTCCGGGCGGGGTACAATGAGCAGTTCTTC	TRBV27	TRBJ2-1	medium-sized	-	14
CASSSSWTGDYEQYF	TGTGCCAGCAGCTCTTCATGGACAGGGGACTACGAGCAGTACTTC	TRBV7-9	TRBJ2-7	many	TRBD1	15
CASSQDRGTGRNEQFF	TGCGCCAGCAGCCAAGATCGAGGGACAGGGCGAAATGAGCAGTTCTTC	TRBV4-1	TRBJ2-1	few	TRBD1	16
CASSPLFGSGASYNEQFF	TGTGCCAGCAGCCCCCTCTTTGGTTCAGGGGCGTCCTACAATGAGCAGTTCTTC	TRBV28	TRBJ2-1	many	-	18
CASSQDGQDEQFF	TGCGCCAGCAGCCAAGATGGGCAGGATGAGCAGTTCTTC	TRBV4-3	TRBJ2-1	medium-sized	-	13
CASSLYSDPRETQYF	TGTGCCAGCAGCTTATACTCCGATCCACGAGAGACCCAGTACTTC	TRBV7-9	TRBJ2-5	medium-sized	-	15